The rows below give T cell receptor beta chains drawn from one sample of a study of T cells after yellow fever vaccination. TCRdb ran MiXCR on the 5' RACE reads and lists one entry per CDR3 protein. The top ten hold 15% to 20% of the sample, which has fewer than 450,000 distinct CDR3 sequences, about 9.9% seen once. This specimen consisted of PBMCs, obtained on the day of the first yellow fever vaccination. The receptors were sampled from a young man who received the YFV17D yellow fever vaccine. Both conserved end residues are part of each CDR3. The D gene is left open where the match is weak. Not every row has a clone size; where given, it reads once, few, many or a size class.

v_gene	d_gene	j_gene	abundance	CDR3aa	CDR3nt
TRBV3-1	NA	TRBJ2-1	many	CASSQSLSYNEQFF	TGTGCCAGCAGCCAATCCCTCTCCTACAATGAGCAGTTCTTC
TRBV7-2	NA	TRBJ2-1	few	CASSFPTRTEQFF	TGTGCCAGCAGCTTTCCCACTAGAACTGAGCAGTTCTTC
TRBV9	NA	TRBJ1-2	many	CASSVAESANYGYTF	TGTGCCAGCAGCGTAGCTGAGAGCGCTAACTATGGCTACACCTTC
TRBV2	TRBD1	TRBJ1-1	NA	CATQSGTDTEAFF	TGTGCCACCCAGAGTGGGACAGACACTGAAGCTTTCTTT
TRBV15	TRBD1	TRBJ2-3	few	CATSTVPGGSKHTQYF	TGTGCCACCAGCACAGTTCCAGGGGGCTCAAAACATACGCAGTATTTT
TRBV28	NA	TRBJ1-5	NA	CASSTWVNQKSVSNQPQHF	TGTGCCAGTTCTACTTGGGTAAACCAAAAATCCGTTAGCAATCAGCCCCAGCATTTT
TRBV19	TRBD2	TRBJ2-1	NA	CASSVILAGGYNEQFF	TGTGCCAGTAGTGTGATCCTAGCGGGGGGTTACAATGAGCAGTTCTTC
TRBV5-1	NA	TRBJ2-5	few	CASRLGPAQETQYF	TGCGCCAGCAGGCTGGGCCCGGCCCAAGAGACCCAGTACTTC
TRBV6-1	NA	TRBJ1-1	few	CASSPTGTNTEAFF	TGTGCCAGCAGTCCAACAGGGACGAACACTGAAGCTTTCTTT
TRBV5-5	NA	TRBJ1-1	NA	CASSLGLGLGTEAFF	TGTGCCAGCAGCTTGGGCCTGGGGCTGGGCACTGAAGCTTTCTTT
TRBV28	NA	TRBJ2-7	few	CASSRESPHEQYF	TGTGCCAGCAGTCGTGAATCCCCCCACGAGCAGTACTTC
TRBV4-1	TRBD1	TRBJ1-5	few	CASSQQTGGSWPQHF	TGCGCCAGCAGCCAACAGACAGGGGGGAGCTGGCCCCAGCATTTT
TRBV4-3	TRBD1	TRBJ1-2	few	CASSQVGQGARGYTF	TGCGCCAGCAGCCAAGTCGGACAGGGGGCGCGAGGCTACACCTTC
TRBV7-3	TRBD1	TRBJ1-1	few	CASSLNSGQAVEAFF	TGTGCCAGCAGCTTAAATTCCGGACAGGCCGTTGAAGCTTTCTTT
TRBV5-1	NA	TRBJ2-7	many	CASSPDSGSSYEQYF	TGCGCCAGCAGCCCCGACAGTGGCAGTTCCTACGAGCAGTACTTC
TRBV20-1	TRBD2	TRBJ2-5	many	CSAQTSGEETQYF	TGCAGTGCCCAGACTAGCGGGGAAGAGACCCAGTACTTC
TRBV12-3/TRBV12-4	NA	TRBJ2-3	NA	CASSSLIGGPFPDTQYF	TGTGCCAGCAGCTCCTTGATTGGGGGACCCTTTCCAGATACGCAGTATTTT
TRBV5-1	NA	TRBJ2-5	few	CASSSGSSSQETQYF	TGCGCCAGCAGCTCGGGTTCTAGTTCCCAAGAGACCCAGTACTTC
TRBV7-3	NA	TRBJ2-3	NA	CASSLQRGGADTQYF	TGTGCCAGCAGCTTACAGAGGGGAGGCGCAGATACGCAGTATTTT
TRBV7-2	NA	TRBJ2-5	few	CASSLGPSSAFGETQYF	TGTGCCAGCAGCTTAGGTCCTAGCAGCGCATTCGGAGAGACCCAGTACTTC
TRBV6-6	NA	TRBJ2-1	few	CASSPQSYNEQFF	TGTGCCAGCAGTCCTCAGTCCTACAATGAGCAGTTCTTC
TRBV12-3/TRBV12-4	NA	TRBJ2-2	NA	CASRRTLTGELFF	TGTGCCAGCAGGCGGACCTTAACCGGGGAGCTGTTTTTT
TRBV28	NA	TRBJ2-5	few	CASSSSSAHQETQYF	TGTGCCAGCAGTTCTAGCAGCGCTCACCAAGAGACCCAGTACTTC
TRBV5-1	NA	TRBJ2-4	few	CASSPLGPAKNIQYF	TGCGCCAGCAGCCCGCTGGGCCCGGCCAAAAACATTCAGTACTTC
TRBV19	NA	TRBJ2-3	many	CASRNRVGDTQYF	TGTGCCAGTAGAAACAGGGTTGGGGATACGCAGTATTTT
TRBV4-1	TRBD1	TRBJ2-1	NA	CASRGQGILSYNEQFF	TGCGCCAGCAGAGGACAGGGGATTCTCTCCTACAATGAGCAGTTCTTC
TRBV7-2	TRBD2	TRBJ2-1	few	CASSLSGGTNEQFF	TGTGCCAGCAGCTTGAGCGGGGGTACCAATGAGCAGTTCTTC
TRBV20-1	NA	TRBJ1-1	few	CSARPPLGPNTEAFF	TGCAGTGCTAGACCCCCCCTGGGACCTAACACTGAAGCTTTCTTT
TRBV7-6	NA	TRBJ1-5	NA	CASSLSGVGQPQHF	TGTGCCAGCAGCTTATCAGGGGTGGGTCAGCCCCAGCATTTT
TRBV12-3/TRBV12-4	TRBD1	TRBJ2-1	NA	CASSSWTGTLSANEQFF	TGTGCCAGCAGTTCGTGGACAGGGACCCTTTCGGCCAATGAGCAGTTCTTC
TRBV20-1	NA	TRBJ2-3	NA	CSARQPGDTQYF	TGCAGTGCTAGGCAGCCAGGAGATACGCAGTATTTT
TRBV12-3/TRBV12-4	TRBD1	TRBJ2-2	NA	CASTQGATGELFF	TGTGCCAGCACGCAGGGGGCAACCGGGGAGCTGTTTTTT
TRBV5-4	NA	TRBJ1-1	few	CASSSPDNLNTEAFF	TGTGCCAGCAGCTCCCCGGACAACTTGAACACTGAAGCTTTCTTT
TRBV5-1	NA	TRBJ2-5	few	CASSLQMGETQYF	TGCGCCAGCAGCTTGCAGATGGGAGAGACCCAGTACTTC
TRBV5-1	NA	TRBJ1-2	NA	CASSSPQGSYTF	TGCGCCAGCAGCTCACCCCAGGGATCCTACACCTTC
TRBV7-9	TRBD1	TRBJ2-5	few	CASSHSSGTGGQETQYF	TGTGCCAGCAGCCATTCCTCCGGGACAGGGGGCCAAGAGACCCAGTACTTC
TRBV18	TRBD2	TRBJ2-3	few	CASSPLTSGSTDTQYF	TGTGCCAGCTCACCACTTACTAGCGGGTCCACAGATACGCAGTATTTT
TRBV5-6	TRBD2	TRBJ2-3	few	CASSSPTRAGGPDTQYF	TGTGCCAGCAGCTCCCCGACTCGAGCGGGGGGGCCGGATACGCAGTATTTT
TRBV7-2	NA	TRBJ2-5	many	CASSSLRRSPETQYF	TGTGCCAGCAGCTCCCTGCGTAGGTCGCCAGAGACCCAGTACTTC